Detailed here is one TCR beta chain. The data belong to a study of blood T cell repertoires in COVID-19. Looking at the study overall: Both acute and convalescent COVID-19 samples were obtained from the United States, Italy and Spain.

The germline CDR1 and CDR2 sequences are SGHVS and FNYEAQ. V lost 5 bases, J lost 2 bases, and 13 bases stayed unmatched. The CDR3 runs 19 residues. In the authors' methods: Reference gene primers were amplified, and this amplification served to estimate nucleated cell counts. Assay: immunoSEQ multiplex PCR; the TCRdb copy retains only in-frame clones and omits some. The V and J calls and clone size were taken over from that table, and D and trimming were inferred from the DNA. The sample records around 80,000 clones, over 70% being singletons. The gene calls are TRBV7-6 and TRBJ1-5, with 12 bases fitting TRBD1. This TCR derives from a man at least 80 years old with acute or convalescent COVID-19. Sequencing was carried out using peripheral blood. CDR3 sequence: CASSQQPTGTGGGNQPQHF. In DNA form, the CDR3 reads TGTGCCAGCAGCCAACAACCGACCGGGACAGGGGGCGGCAATCAGCCCCAGCATTTT.